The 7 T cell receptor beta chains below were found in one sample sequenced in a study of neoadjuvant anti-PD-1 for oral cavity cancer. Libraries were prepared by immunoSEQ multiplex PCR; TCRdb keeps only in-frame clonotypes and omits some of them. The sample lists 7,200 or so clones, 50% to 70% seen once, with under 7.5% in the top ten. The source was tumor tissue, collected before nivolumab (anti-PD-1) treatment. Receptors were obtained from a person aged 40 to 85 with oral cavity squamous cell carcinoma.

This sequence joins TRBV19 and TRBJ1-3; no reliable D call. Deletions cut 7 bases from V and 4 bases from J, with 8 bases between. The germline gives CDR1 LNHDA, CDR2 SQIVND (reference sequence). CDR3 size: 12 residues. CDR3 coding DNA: TGTGCCAGTACTGAAGGGGGAAACACCATATATTTT. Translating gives CASTEGGNTIYF.

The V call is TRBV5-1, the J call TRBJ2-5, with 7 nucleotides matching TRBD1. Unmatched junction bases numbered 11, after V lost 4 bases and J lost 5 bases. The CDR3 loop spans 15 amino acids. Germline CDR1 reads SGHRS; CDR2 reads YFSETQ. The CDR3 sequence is CASSEGAVSRETQYF. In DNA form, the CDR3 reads TGCGCCAGCAGCGAGGGGGCAGTGTCGCGTGAGACCCAGTACTTC.

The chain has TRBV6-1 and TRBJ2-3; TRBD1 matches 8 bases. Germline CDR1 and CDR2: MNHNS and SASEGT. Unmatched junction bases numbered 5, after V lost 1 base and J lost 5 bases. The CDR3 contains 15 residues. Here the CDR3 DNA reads TGTGCCAGCAGTGAAGAAGGACAGGGTGTAGATACGCAGTATTTT. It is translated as CASSEEGQGVDTQYF.

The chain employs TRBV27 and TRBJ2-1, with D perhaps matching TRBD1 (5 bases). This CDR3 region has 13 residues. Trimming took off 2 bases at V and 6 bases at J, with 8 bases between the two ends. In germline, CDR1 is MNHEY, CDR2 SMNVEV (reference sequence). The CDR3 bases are TGTGCCAGCAGTTTAATAGGGGTCAATGAGCAGTTCTTC. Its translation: CASSLIGVNEQFF.

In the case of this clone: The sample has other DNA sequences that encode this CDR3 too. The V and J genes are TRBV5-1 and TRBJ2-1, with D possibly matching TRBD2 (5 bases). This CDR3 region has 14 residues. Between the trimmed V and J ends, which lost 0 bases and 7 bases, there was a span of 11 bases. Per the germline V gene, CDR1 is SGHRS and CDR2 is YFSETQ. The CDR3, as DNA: TGCGCCAGCAGCTTGGCCGGGGTAGTGAATGAGCAGTTCTTC. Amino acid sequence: CASSLAGVVNEQFF.

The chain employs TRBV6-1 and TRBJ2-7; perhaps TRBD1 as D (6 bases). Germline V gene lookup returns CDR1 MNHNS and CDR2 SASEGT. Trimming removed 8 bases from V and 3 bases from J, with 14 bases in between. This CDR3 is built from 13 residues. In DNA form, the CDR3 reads TGTGCCAGCGGCCGGACAGATAGCTACGAGCAGTACTTC. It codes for CASGRTDSYEQYF.

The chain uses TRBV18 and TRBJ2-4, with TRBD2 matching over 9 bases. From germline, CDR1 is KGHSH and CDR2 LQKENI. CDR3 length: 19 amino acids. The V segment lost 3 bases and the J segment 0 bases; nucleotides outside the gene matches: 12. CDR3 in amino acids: CASSPGGRATPLAKNIQYF. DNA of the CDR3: TGTGCCAGCTCACCGGGCGGGAGGGCCACCCCTCTAGCCAAAAACATTCAGTACTTC.